This T cell receptor (beta chain) comes out of a study of memory CD8 T cells in hepatitis C reinfection. Using immunoSEQ multiplex PCR, the repertoire was profiled, and TCRdb retains in-frame clones only, with some absent. Here the sample spans 45,000 to 55,000 clones, just under 90% being singletons. The germline V gene has CDR1 ENHRY and CDR2 SYGVKD. Germline trimming cut 10 bases from V and 0 bases from J; bases unmatched to any gene: 8. CDR3 length: 16 amino acids. Stated time point: pre-reinfection, 55 to 20 weeks before reinfection detection. No in vitro expansion preceded TCR sequencing of the sorted cells.

This rearrangement joins TRBV10-3 to TRBJ2-6; TRBD1 matches at 8 bases. Sequencing was carried out using naive CD8+ T cells sorted from blood. The source is a man between 18 and 35 years old with hepatitis C virus infection. CDR3 sequence reads: CATWGDRGSGANVLTF. Here the CDR3 DNA reads TGTGCCACCTGGGGAGACAGGGGCTCTGGGGCCAACGTCCTGACTTTC.